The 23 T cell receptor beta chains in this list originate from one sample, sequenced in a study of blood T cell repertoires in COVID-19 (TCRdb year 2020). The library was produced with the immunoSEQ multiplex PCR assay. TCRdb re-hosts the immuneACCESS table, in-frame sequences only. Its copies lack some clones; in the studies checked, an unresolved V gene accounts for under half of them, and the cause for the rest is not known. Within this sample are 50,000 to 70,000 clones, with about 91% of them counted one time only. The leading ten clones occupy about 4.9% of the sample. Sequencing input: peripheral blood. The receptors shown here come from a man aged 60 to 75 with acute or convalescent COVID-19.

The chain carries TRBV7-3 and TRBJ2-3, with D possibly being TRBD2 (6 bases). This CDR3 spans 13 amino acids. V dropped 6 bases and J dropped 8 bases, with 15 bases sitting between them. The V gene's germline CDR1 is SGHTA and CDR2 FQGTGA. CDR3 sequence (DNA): TGTGCCAGCAGTTCCGCGGGGCTCCCTACGCAGTATTTT. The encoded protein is CASSSAGLPTQYF.

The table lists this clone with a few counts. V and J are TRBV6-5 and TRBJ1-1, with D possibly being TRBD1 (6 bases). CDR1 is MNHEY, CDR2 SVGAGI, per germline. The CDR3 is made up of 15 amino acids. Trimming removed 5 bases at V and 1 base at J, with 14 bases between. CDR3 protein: CASSRRGGSNTEAFF. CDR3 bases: TGTGCCAGCAGTCGCCGGGGGGGCTCGAACACTGAAGCTTTCTTT.

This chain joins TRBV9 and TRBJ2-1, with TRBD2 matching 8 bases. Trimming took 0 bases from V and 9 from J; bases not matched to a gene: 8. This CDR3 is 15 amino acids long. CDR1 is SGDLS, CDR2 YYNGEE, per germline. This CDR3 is CASSVASGSYGEQFF. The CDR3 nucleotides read TGTGCCAGCAGCGTAGCCAGCGGGAGCTACGGTGAGCAGTTCTTC.

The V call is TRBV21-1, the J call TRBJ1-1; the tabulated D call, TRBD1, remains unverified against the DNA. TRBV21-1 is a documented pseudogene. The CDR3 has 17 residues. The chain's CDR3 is CASSRQTRDRDNTEAFF. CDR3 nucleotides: TGTGCCAGCAGCAGACAAACCCGAGACAGGGACAACACTGAAGCTTTCTTT.

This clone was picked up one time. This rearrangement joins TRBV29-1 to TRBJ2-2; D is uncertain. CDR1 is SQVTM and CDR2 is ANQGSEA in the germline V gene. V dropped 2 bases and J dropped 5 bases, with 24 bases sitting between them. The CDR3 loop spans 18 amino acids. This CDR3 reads CSVEQAELASSVTGELFF. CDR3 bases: TGCAGCGTTGAACAGGCAGAACTCGCTTCTTCAGTAACCGGGGAGCTGTTTTTT.

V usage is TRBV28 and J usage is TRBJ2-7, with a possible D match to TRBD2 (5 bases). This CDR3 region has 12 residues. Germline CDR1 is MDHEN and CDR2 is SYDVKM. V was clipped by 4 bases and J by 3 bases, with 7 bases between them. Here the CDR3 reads CASSWTHYEQYF. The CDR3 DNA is TGTGCCAGCAGTTGGACTCACTACGAGCAGTACTTC. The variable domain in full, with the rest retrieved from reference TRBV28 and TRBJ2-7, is DVKVTQSSRYLVKRTGEKVFLECVQDMDHENMFWYRQDPGLGLRLIYFSYDVKMKEKGDIPEGYSVSREKKERFSLILESASTNQTSMYLCASSWTHYEQYFGPGTRLTVT.

The CDR3 region is CASSPQGATGNTIYF. Here the CDR3 DNA reads TGTGCCAGCTCACCACAGGGGGCTACTGGAAACACCATATATTTT. The chain is built from TRBV18 and TRBJ1-3, with TRBD1 identical over 7 bases. The germline gives CDR1 KGHSH, CDR2 LQKENI. With 1 base clipped from V and 2 bases from J, the junction kept 2 bases outside the gene matches. This CDR3 contains 15 residues.

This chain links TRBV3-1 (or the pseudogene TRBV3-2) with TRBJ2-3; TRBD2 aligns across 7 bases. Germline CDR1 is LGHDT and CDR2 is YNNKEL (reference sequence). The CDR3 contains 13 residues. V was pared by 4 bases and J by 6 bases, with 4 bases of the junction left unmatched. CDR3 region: CASSLGGADTQYF. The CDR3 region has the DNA TGTGCCAGCAGCCTGGGAGGGGCGGATACGCAGTATTTT.

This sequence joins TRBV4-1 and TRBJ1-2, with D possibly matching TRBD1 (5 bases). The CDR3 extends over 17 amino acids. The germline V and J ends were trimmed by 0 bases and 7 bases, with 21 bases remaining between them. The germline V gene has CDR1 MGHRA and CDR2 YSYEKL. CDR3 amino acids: CASSQDSSRQSFSGYTF. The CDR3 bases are TGCGCCAGCAGCCAAGATTCTTCCCGACAGTCGTTTAGTGGCTACACCTTC.

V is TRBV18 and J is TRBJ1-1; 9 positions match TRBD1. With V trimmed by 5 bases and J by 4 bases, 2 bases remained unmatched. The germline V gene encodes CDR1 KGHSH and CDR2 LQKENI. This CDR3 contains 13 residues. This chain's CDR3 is CASSGQGSTEAFF. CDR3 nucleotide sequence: TGTGCCAGCTCAGGACAGGGGAGCACTGAAGCTTTCTTT.

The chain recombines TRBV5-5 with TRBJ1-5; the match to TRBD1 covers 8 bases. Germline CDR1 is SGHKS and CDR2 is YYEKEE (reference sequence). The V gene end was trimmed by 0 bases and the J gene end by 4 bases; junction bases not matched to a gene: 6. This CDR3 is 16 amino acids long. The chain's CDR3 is CASSLGDRLRNQPQHF. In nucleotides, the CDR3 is TGTGCCAGCAGCTTGGGGGACAGGCTTAGAAATCAGCCCCAGCATTTT.

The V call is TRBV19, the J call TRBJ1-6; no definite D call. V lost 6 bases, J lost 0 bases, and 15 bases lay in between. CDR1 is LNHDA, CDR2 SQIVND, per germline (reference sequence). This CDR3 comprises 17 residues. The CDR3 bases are TGTGCCAGTAGCCCCGTGGCCCTCCTCTCCTATAATTCACCCCTCCACTTT. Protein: CASSPVALLSYNSPLHF.

The DNA of the CDR3 is TGTGCCATCAGTGATCGGGAGGGTAGTCACAATGAGCAGTTCTTC. Amino acids: CAISDREGSHNEQFF. The rearrangement uses TRBV10-3 and TRBJ2-1; 8 bases are a match to TRBD2. Germline CDR1 and CDR2: ENHRY and SYGVKD. The CDR3 contains 15 residues. V lost 3 bases and J lost 5; bases outside the gene matches: 6.

Here the CDR3 DNA reads TGTGCCAGCGAGGGGGACAGGGTGAACTATGGCTACACCTTC. This codes for CASEGDRVNYGYTF. The J gene is TRBJ1-2, the V gene TRBV28, with TRBD1 matching over 9 bases. V was clipped by 8 bases and J by 2 bases; unmatched bases: 6. This CDR3 comprises 14 residues. Germline lookup yields CDR1 MDHEN and CDR2 SYDVKM.

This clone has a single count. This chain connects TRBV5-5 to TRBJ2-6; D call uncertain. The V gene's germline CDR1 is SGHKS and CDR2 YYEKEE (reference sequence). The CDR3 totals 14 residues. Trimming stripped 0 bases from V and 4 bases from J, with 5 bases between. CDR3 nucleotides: TGTGCCAGCAGCTTGGGTCAGGGGGCCAACGTCCTGACTTTC. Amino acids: CASSLGQGANVLTF.

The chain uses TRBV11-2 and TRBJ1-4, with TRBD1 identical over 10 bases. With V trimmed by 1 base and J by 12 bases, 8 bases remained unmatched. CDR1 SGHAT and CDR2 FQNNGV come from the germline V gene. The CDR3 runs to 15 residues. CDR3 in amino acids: CASSLGDRGTRELFF. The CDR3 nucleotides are TGTGCCAGCAGCTTAGGGGACAGGGGAACTAGGGAACTGTTTTTT.

As DNA, the CDR3 is TGTGCCAGCAGTGTCCCGGGACAGGGAACTGGCATTCAGTACTTC. Its protein product is CASSVPGQGTGIQYF. The V and J genes are TRBV6-4 and TRBJ2-4, with 9 positions matching TRBD1. Germline V lookup: CDR1 MRHNA, CDR2 SNTAGT. J lost 9 bases, V lost 4 bases, and 10 bases had no gene match. This CDR3 comprises 15 residues.

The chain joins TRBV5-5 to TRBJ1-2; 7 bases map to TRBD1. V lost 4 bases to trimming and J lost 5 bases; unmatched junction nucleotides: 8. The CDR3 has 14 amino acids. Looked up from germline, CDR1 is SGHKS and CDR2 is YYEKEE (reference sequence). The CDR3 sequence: CASSPPTTGYGYTF. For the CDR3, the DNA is TGTGCCAGCAGCCCACCCACGACAGGGTATGGCTACACCTTC.

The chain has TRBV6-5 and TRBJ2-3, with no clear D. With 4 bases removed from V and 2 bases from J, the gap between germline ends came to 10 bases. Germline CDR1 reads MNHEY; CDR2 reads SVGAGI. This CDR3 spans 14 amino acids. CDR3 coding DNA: TGTGCCAGCAGTTTACAGAAATCCACAGATACGCAGTATTTT. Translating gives CASSLQKSTDTQYF.

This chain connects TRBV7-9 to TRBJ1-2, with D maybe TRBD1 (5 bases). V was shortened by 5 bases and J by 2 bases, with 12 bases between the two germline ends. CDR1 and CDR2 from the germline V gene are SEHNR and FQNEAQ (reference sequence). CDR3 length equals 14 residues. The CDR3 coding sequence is TGTGCCAGCAGCGAACGACAGTCGAACTATGGCTACACCTTC. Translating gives CASSERQSNYGYTF.

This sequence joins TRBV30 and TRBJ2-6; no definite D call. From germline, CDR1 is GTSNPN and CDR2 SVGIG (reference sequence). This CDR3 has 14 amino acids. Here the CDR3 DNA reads TGTGCGTCCGGCCACCTGAGGGGGGCCAACGTCCTGACTTTC. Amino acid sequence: CASGHLRGANVLTF.

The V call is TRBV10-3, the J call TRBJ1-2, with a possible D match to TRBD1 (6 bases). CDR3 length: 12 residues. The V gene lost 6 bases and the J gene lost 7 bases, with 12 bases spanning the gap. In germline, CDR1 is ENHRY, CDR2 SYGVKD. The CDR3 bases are TGTGCCATCAGCCCGACAGGTTTTGGCTACACCTTC. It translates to CAISPTGFGYTF.

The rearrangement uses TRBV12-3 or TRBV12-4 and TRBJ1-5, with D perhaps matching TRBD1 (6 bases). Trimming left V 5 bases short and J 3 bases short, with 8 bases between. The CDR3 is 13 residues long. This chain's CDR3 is CASSGQNNQPQHF. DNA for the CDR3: TGTGCCAGCAGTGGACAGAACAATCAGCCCCAGCATTTT.